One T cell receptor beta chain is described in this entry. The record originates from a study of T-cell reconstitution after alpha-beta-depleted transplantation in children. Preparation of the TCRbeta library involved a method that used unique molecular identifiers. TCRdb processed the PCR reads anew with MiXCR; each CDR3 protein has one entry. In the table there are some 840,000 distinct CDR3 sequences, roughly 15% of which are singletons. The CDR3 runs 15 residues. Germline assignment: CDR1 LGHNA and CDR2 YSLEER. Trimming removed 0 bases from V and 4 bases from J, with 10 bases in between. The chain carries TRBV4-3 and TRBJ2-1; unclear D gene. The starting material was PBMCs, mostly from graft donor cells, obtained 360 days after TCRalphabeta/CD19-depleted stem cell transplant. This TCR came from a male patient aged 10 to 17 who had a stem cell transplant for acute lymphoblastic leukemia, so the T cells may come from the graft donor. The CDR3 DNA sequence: TGCGCCAGCAGCCAAGAAGCCAACGGTTACAATGAGCAGTTCTTC. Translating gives CASSQEANGYNEQFF.